This record covers a single T cell receptor beta chain. The data are from a study of identical twins. Via MiXCR, TCRdb re-called the 5' RACE reads, giving one row per CDR3 protein. The table includes about 890,000 distinct CDR3 sequences, about 12% detected once. Germline V gene sequence: CDR1 MNHEY, CDR2 SMNVEV (reference sequence). The CDR3 has 21 amino acids. V dropped 5 bases and J dropped 0; count of bases not matched to a gene: 15. A further study also used this sample, focusing on yellow fever vaccine responses in identical twins.

The sequenced sample consisted of PBMCs. The source is a woman between 18 and 29 years old in good health. This chain uses TRBV27 with TRBJ2-3; 15 positions match TRBD2. The CDR3 is CASSPLLGLAGGGGSTDTQYF. The CDR3 nucleotides are TGTGCCAGCAGTCCCCTTCTGGGACTAGCGGGGGGAGGGGGCAGCACAGATACGCAGTATTTT.